This T cell receptor (beta chain) was sequenced during a study of cytomegalovirus exposure and HLA in healthy donors. Germline CDR1 and CDR2: ENHRY and SYGVKD. CDR3 length: 12 residues. V lost 4 bases to trimming and J lost 2 bases, with 6 bases between them. The PCR had 60 Vbeta and 13 Jbeta primers. The assay was immunoSEQ multiplex PCR, and TCRdb's table has in-frame clones only and misses some. Among approximately 150,000 clones listed, 78% were seen once. The chain is built from TRBV10-3 and TRBJ2-7, with D uncertain. This TCR was sampled from a woman aged 40 to 50 in good health and CMV-seropositive. The sequenced sample consisted of PBMCs. The CDR3 is CAISGQTYEQYF. DNA for the CDR3: TGTGCCATCAGTGGGCAGACCTACGAGCAGTACTTC.